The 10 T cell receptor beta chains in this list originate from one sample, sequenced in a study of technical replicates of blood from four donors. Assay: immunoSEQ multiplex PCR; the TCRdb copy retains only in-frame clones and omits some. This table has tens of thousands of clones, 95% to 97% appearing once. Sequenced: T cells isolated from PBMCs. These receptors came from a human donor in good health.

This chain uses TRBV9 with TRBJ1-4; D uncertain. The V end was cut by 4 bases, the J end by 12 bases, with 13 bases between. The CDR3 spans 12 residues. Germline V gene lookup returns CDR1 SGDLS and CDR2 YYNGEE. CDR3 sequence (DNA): TGTGCCAGCAGCCGAGGGCCTGGGGAACTGTTTTTT. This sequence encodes CASSRGPGELFF.

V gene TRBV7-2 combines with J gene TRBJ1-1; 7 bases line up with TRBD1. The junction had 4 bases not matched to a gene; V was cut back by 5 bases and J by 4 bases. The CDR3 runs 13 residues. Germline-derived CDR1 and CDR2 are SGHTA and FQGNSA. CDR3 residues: CASSTRDSTEAFF. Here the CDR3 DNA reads TGTGCCAGCAGCACCCGGGACAGCACTGAAGCTTTCTTT.

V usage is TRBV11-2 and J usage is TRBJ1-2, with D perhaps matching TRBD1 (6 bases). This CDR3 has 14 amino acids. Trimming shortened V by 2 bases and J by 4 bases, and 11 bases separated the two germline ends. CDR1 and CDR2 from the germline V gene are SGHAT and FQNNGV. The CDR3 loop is CASSLRTDLYGYTF. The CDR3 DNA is TGTGCCAGCAGCTTAAGGACAGATCTCTATGGCTACACCTTC. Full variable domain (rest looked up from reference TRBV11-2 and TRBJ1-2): EAGVAQSPRYKIIEKRQSVAFWCNPISGHATLYWYQQILGQGPKLLIQFQNNGVVDDSQLPKDRFSAERLKGVDSTLKIQPAKLEDSAVYLCASSLRTDLYGYTFGSGTRLTVV.

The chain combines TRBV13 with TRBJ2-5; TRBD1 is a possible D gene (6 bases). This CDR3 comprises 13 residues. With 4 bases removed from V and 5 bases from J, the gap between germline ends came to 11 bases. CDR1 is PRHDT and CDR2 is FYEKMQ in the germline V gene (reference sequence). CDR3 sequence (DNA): TGTGCCAGCAGCTCGGACAGTACGGAGACCCAGTACTTC. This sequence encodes CASSSDSTETQYF.

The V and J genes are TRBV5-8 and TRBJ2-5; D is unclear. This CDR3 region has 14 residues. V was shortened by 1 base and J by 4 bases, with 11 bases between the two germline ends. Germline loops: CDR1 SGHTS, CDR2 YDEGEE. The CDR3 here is CASSLYFIGETQYF. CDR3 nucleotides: TGTGCCAGCAGCTTGTACTTTATTGGAGAGACCCAGTACTTC.

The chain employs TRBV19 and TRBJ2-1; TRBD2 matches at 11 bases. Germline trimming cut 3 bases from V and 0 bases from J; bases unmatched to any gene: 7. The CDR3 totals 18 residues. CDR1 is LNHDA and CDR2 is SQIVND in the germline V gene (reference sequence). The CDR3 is CASSIGSGRANSYNEQFF. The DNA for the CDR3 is TGTGCCAGTAGTATCGGTAGCGGGAGGGCCAACTCCTACAATGAGCAGTTCTTC.

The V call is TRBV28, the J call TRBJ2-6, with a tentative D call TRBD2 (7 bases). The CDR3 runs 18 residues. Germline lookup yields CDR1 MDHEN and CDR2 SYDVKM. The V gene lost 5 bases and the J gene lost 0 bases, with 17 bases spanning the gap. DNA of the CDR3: TGTGCCAGCAGTCCCCAGACTAGGGGGGGCTCTGGGGCCAACGTCCTGACTTTC. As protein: CASSPQTRGGSGANVLTF.

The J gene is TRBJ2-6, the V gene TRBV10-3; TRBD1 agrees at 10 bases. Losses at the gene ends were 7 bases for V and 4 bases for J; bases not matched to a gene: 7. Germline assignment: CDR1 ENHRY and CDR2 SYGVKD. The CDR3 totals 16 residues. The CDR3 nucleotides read TGTGCCATCACTGGACAGGGGGTGGCCGGGGCCAACGTCCTGACTTTC. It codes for CAITGQGVAGANVLTF.

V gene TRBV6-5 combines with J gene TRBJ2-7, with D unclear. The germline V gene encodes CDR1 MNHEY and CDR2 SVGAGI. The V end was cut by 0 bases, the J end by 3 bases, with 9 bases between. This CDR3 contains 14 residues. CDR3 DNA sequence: TGTGCCAGCAGTTACTCGAGCGTTGGCTACGAGCAGTACTTC. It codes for CASSYSSVGYEQYF.

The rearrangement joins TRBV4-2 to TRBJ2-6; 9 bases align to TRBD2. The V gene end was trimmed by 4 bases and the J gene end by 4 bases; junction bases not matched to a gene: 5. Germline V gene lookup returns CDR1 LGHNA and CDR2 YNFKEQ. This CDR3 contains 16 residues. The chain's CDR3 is CASSRLAAGGANVLTF. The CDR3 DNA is TGTGCCAGCAGCCGACTAGCGGCTGGGGGGGCCAACGTCCTGACTTTC.